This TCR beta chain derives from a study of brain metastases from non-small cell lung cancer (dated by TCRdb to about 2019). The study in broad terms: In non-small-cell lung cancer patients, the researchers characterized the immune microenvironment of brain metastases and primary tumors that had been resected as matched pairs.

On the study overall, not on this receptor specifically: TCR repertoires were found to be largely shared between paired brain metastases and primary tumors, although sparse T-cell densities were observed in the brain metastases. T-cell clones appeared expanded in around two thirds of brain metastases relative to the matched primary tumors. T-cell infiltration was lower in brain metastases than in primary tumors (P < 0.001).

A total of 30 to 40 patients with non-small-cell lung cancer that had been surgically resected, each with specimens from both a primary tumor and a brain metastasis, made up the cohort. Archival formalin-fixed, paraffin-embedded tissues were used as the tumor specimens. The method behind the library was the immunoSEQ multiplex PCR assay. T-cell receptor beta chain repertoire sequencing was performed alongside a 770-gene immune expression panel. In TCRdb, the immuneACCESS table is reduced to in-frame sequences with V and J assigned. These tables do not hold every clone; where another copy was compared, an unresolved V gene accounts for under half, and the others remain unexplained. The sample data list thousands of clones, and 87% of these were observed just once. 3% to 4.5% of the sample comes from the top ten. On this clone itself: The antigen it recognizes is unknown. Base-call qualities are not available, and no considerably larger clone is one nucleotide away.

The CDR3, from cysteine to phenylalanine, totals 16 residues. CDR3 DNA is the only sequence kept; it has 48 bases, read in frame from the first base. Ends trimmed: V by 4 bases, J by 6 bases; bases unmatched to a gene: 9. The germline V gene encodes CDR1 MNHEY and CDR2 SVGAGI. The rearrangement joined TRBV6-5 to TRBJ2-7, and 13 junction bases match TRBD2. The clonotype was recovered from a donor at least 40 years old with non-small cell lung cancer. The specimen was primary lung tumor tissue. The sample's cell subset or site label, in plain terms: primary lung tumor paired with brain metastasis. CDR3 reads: CASSSPGTSGVGEQYF. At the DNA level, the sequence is TGTGCCAGCAGTTCACCAGGGACTAGCGGGGTTGGCGAGCAGTACTTC.